Below are 7 T cell receptor beta chains sequenced from a single sample in a study of cytomegalovirus exposure and HLA in healthy donors. Primers included in the PCR were 60 Vbeta and 13 Jbeta primers. Only in-frame clones appear in the TCRdb table, and some are missing; sequencing was by immunoSEQ multiplex PCR. The sample records some 200,000 clones, roughly four fifths being singletons. The sequencing sample was made of PBMCs. These receptors came from a woman between 18 and 30 years old in good health and CMV-seronegative.

The chain uses TRBV5-6 and TRBJ2-3; 7 nucleotides agree with TRBD2. The CDR3 totals 17 residues. The germline gives CDR1 SGHDT, CDR2 YYEEEE. V trimming: 3 bases; J trimming: 3 bases; junction bases outside the gene matches: 13. The CDR3 reads CASSWKLAGHGTDTQYF. The CDR3 region has the DNA TGTGCCAGCAGCTGGAAGTTAGCGGGTCACGGGACAGATACGCAGTATTTT.

To note about this clone: Other DNA sequences in the same sample also yield this CDR3. This sequence joins TRBV30 and TRBJ2-7; 7 bases are shared with TRBD1. CDR1 GTSNPN and CDR2 SVGIG come from the germline V gene (reference sequence). This CDR3 comprises 13 residues. Germline trimming cut 1 base from V and 3 bases from J; bases unmatched to any gene: 3. CDR3: CAWSGTGFYEQYF. CDR3 in DNA: TGTGCCTGGAGTGGGACAGGATTCTACGAGCAGTACTTC.

The genes are TRBV6-4 and TRBJ2-1; 9 bases are shared with TRBD2. Unmatched junction bases numbered 18, after V lost 6 bases and J lost 6 bases. The length of the CDR3 is 18 residues. Germline-derived CDR1 and CDR2 are MRHNA and SNTAGT. The DNA of the CDR3 is TGTGCCAGCAGCGAAAATCCGGGACTAGCAAGTTCGGCCAATGAGCAGTTCTTC. It codes for CASSENPGLASSANEQFF.

The rearrangement uses TRBV27 and TRBJ2-3; 8 nucleotides agree with TRBD2. Germline loops: CDR1 MNHEY, CDR2 SMNVEV (reference sequence). J was trimmed by 4 bases and V by 6 bases; bases with no gene match: 9. This CDR3 is 15 amino acids long. CDR3: CASSLGVAGPDTQYF. CDR3 DNA sequence: TGTGCCAGCAGCTTAGGGGTAGCGGGGCCAGATACGCAGTATTTT.

This rearrangement joins TRBV7-6 to TRBJ1-5, with D hard to call. Germline lookup yields CDR1 SGHVS and CDR2 FNYEAQ. V lost 0 bases and J lost 5, with 11 bases in between. This CDR3 spans 15 amino acids. The CDR3 is CASSLARSGDQPQHF. In DNA, the CDR3 is TGTGCCAGCAGCTTAGCGCGTTCCGGGGATCAGCCCCAGCATTTT.

The rearrangement joins TRBV7-9 to TRBJ2-7, with 9 bases that match TRBD2. Germline V lookup: CDR1 SEHNR, CDR2 FQNEAQ (reference sequence). V shed 6 bases and J 3 bases; nucleotides not matched to a gene: 6. CDR3 length: 14 amino acids. Here the CDR3 reads CASRRAGGNYEQYF. Here the CDR3 DNA reads TGTGCCAGCAGACGAGCGGGGGGAAACTACGAGCAGTACTTC.

This chain uses TRBV7-8 with TRBJ1-2; TRBD1 agrees at 9 bases. This CDR3 contains 15 residues. The V and J ends lost 5 bases and 8 bases, in that order; junction bases with no gene match: 12. Germline V lookup: CDR1 SGHVS, CDR2 FQNEAQ. In DNA, the CDR3 is TGTGCCAGCAGCCCCCAGCGGACAGGGGTAGAGGGCTACACCTTC. Protein: CASSPQRTGVEGYTF.